The text below deals with one T cell receptor (beta chain). Its antigen is unknown. Relative to the germline gene, one junction end is altered; a read error may explain this. Naivety among CD8 cells was defined by CD45RO negativity and positive CCR7 selection, thereby excluding terminally differentiated effector memory CD45RA+ cells. Genomic DNA per cell subset filled all wells of several immunoSEQ plates. Some clones are missing from TCRdb's copy, which holds only in-frame ones; the method was immunoSEQ multiplex PCR. The repertoire holds around 2.1 million clones, with 85% to 95% as singletons. The CDR3 has 17 amino acids. The germline CDR1 and CDR2 sequences are SGHNT and YENEEA. This specimen belongs to a study of shared clonotypes between healthy human individuals. Overall study context: Each donor's CD8 memory used one plate, CD8 naive two, each CD4 subset three.

Regarding the study as a whole: Across subsets, estimated richness was generally greater for naive than for memory populations. Between a handful of donors, naive CD4 clonotypes were shared at a level of about 5%.

This chain uses TRBV11-3 with TRBJ2-6, with a tentative D call TRBD1 (6 bases). Sequenced input: naive CD8+ T cells from PBMCs. The clonotype was recovered from a man aged 18 to 30 in good health. Some clones in this sample may be carry-over from other donors' samples. This CDR3 is CASSLDSTGPGANVLTF. DNA for the CDR3: TGTGCCAGCAGCCTAGACTCAACAGGGCCCGGGGCCAACGTCCTGACTTTC.